Listed here are 21 T cell receptor beta chains from one sample, sequenced in a study of memory CD4+ T cells and cytomegalovirus serostatus. Libraries were prepared by immunoSEQ multiplex PCR; TCRdb keeps only in-frame clonotypes and omits some of them. Of about 60,000 clones listed, approximately 80% are singletons. Single viable CD3+CD4+CD8-CD45RO+ cells were sorted as the memory CD4+ T cells. Sequencing was done on a sample of memory CD4+ T cells from blood. Every receptor here comes from an adult in good health and CMV-seronegative.

V and J are TRBV19 and TRBJ2-7; no reliable D call. Germline lookup yields CDR1 LNHDA and CDR2 SQIVND (reference sequence). The CDR3 sequence is 12 residues long. Trimming cost V 1 base and J 6 bases, with 7 bases left between them. CDR3 DNA sequence: TGTGCCAGTAGTATAGGCCAAGGCGAGCAGTACTTC. Residues: CASSIGQGEQYF.

CDR3 DNA sequence: TGTGCCAGCAGCTTAGACGGGTCCGCTAACTATGGCTACACCTTC. This encodes CASSLDGSANYGYTF. This chain uses TRBV7-2 with TRBJ1-2; D unresolved. The CDR3 is 15 residues long. Germline CDR1 is SGHTA and CDR2 is FQGNSA. Deletions cut 1 base from V and 0 bases from J, with 9 bases between.

This sequence joins TRBV11-3 and TRBJ2-1; D uncertain. Germline V gene lookup returns CDR1 SGHNT and CDR2 YENEEA. Trimming stripped 3 bases from V and 8 bases from J, with 11 bases between. The CDR3 is made up of 13 amino acids. The CDR3 DNA follows: TGTGCCAGCAGCTTGAACAGTCGCGATGAGCAGTTCTTC. Translating it yields CASSLNSRDEQFF.

This chain joins TRBV6-5 and TRBJ1-1; D not resolved. The CDR3 is 13 residues long. In germline, CDR1 is MNHEY, CDR2 SVGAGI. V lost 5 bases and J 1 base, leaving 8 bases between the germline ends. The CDR3 loop is CASSNLQNTEAFF. The CDR3 coding sequence is TGTGCCAGCAGTAACCTTCAGAACACTGAAGCTTTCTTT.

This clone was detected a few times. The CDR3 sequence: CAISEVDLGEKLFF. The CDR3 DNA sequence: TGTGCCATCAGTGAAGTAGATCTTGGCGAAAAACTGTTTTTT. The chain is built from TRBV10-3 and TRBJ1-4; D unresolved. CDR1 and CDR2 from the germline V gene are ENHRY and SYGVKD. The CDR3 consists of 14 residues. V gave up 3 bases and J gave up 8 bases, with 13 bases separating them.

This chain links TRBV14 with TRBJ2-2; 7 nucleotides match TRBD2. The CDR3 has 17 residues. Germline assignment: CDR1 SGHDN and CDR2 FVKESK. V lost 4 bases, J lost 1 base, and 9 bases stayed unmatched. The CDR3 bases are TGTGCCAGCAGCCCTCGGACTAGTACTCTGAACACCGGGGAGCTGTTTTTT. Its translation is CASSPRTSTLNTGELFF. The full variable domain, completed using reference TRBV14 and TRBJ2-2, is EAGVTQFPSHSVIEKGQTVTLRCDPISGHDNLYWYRRVMGKEIKFLLHFVKESKQDESGMPNNRFLAERTGGTYSTLKVQPAELEDSGVYFCASSPRTSTLNTGELFFGEGSRLTVL.

This clone has only one observation. The CDR3 DNA is TGTGCCAGCAGCGCCACAGCCGACAGTTACAATGAGCAGTTCTTC. This translates into CASSATADSYNEQFF. The V call is TRBV7-3, the J call TRBJ2-1; TRBD1 might be the D (5 bases). This CDR3 has 15 residues. Per germline, CDR1 SGHTA and CDR2 FQGTGA. The V end lost 5 bases, the J end lost 4 bases, and 15 bases lay between the germline ends.

This clone has just a few counts. V gene TRBV30 combines with J gene TRBJ1-1; D gene ambiguous. V lost 2 bases, J lost 0 bases, and 13 bases lay in between. The CDR3 spans 15 residues. CDR1 and CDR2 from the germline V gene are GTSNPN and SVGIG (reference sequence). The CDR3 protein is CAWSKSRRMNTEAFF. CDR3 nucleotide sequence: TGTGCCTGGAGTAAAAGTCGACGGATGAACACTGAAGCTTTCTTT.

This clone was observed a few times. The chain employs TRBV5-1 and TRBJ1-1, with D possibly matching TRBD1 (6 bases). With 4 bases removed from V and 4 bases from J, the gap between germline ends came to 17 bases. This CDR3 has 15 residues. Germline V gene data show CDR1 as SGHRS and CDR2 as YFSETQ. The CDR3 region is CASSPRGGSTTEAFF. The CDR3 region has the DNA TGCGCCAGCAGCCCCCGGGGGGGCTCGACCACTGAAGCTTTCTTT.

The V and J genes are TRBV6-5 and TRBJ2-7, with 8 bases identical to TRBD1. This CDR3 is built from 14 residues. The V gene end was trimmed by 2 bases and the J gene end by 6 bases; junction bases not matched to a gene: 6. CDR1 and CDR2 from the germline V gene are MNHEY and SVGAGI. The chain's CDR3 is CASSYGQGGSEQYF. The CDR3 DNA is TGTGCCAGCAGTTACGGACAGGGAGGCTCCGAGCAGTACTTC.

For this clone: One junction end disagrees with the germline gene, perhaps due to a read error. The chain links TRBV4-2 to TRBJ2-7; unclear D gene. CDR1 is LGHNA and CDR2 is YNFKEQ in the germline V gene. The CDR3 is 9 amino acids. CDR3 protein: CASSPLPTF. The DNA of the CDR3 is TGTGCCAGCAGCCCACTCCCGACCTTC.

CDR3 nucleotide sequence: TGTGCCAGCAGTTACGACGAGGCTGGATATCAGCCCCAGCATTTT. Residues: CASSYDEAGYQPQHF. The chain has TRBV6-5 and TRBJ1-5; D gene uncertain. V lost 2 bases, J lost 5 bases, and 13 bases lay in between. Germline-derived CDR1 and CDR2 are MNHEY and SVGAGI. The CDR3 sequence is 15 residues long.

CDR3 sequence: CASSLASEGGRETQYF. CDR3 sequence (DNA): TGTGCCAGCAGCTTAGCCTCGGAGGGGGGCCGGGAGACCCAGTACTTC. V and J are TRBV7-2 and TRBJ2-5; D assignment may be TRBD1 or TRBD2 (6 bases each). Germline CDR1 is SGHTA and CDR2 is FQGNSA. The CDR3 loop spans 16 amino acids. Trimming took 0 bases from V and 5 from J, leaving 16 bases between them.

The table lists this clone with a few counts. J is TRBJ2-7 and V is TRBV30; the match to TRBD1 covers 10 bases. Germline V gene sequence: CDR1 GTSNPN, CDR2 SVGIG (reference sequence). After removal of 4 bases from V and 6 bases from J, the junction contained 9 bases not matched to a gene. This CDR3 comprises 14 residues. This chain's CDR3 is CAWIPGQGMTEQYF. The CDR3 nucleotides are TGTGCCTGGATCCCGGGACAGGGGATGACCGAGCAGTACTTC.

V gene TRBV28 combines with J gene TRBJ1-5, with D unclear. V gave up 6 bases and J gave up 0 bases, with 12 bases separating them. In germline, CDR1 is MDHEN, CDR2 SYDVKM. The CDR3 is 15 amino acids. The CDR3 bases are TGTGCCAGCAGGGCAGCGACGGGTAGCAATCAGCCCCAGCATTTT. The encoded protein is CASRAATGSNQPQHF.

The chain employs TRBV30 and TRBJ1-2, with a weak D call TRBD1 (6 bases). The CDR3 consists of 13 residues. Germline V gene data show CDR1 as GTSNPN and CDR2 as SVGIG (reference sequence). The V gene lost 2 bases and the J gene lost 8 bases, with 15 bases spanning the gap. CDR3 sequence (DNA): TGTGCCTGGAGTCGAGACAGGTCGTGGGGCTACACCTTC. Protein: CAWSRDRSWGYTF.

V is TRBV10-3 and J is TRBJ1-5; 8 bases are a match to TRBD1. J gave up 2 bases and V 10 bases, and 7 bases lay outside the gene matches. This CDR3 has 14 amino acids. Looked up from germline, CDR1 is ENHRY and CDR2 is SYGVKD. Here the CDR3 DNA reads TGTGCCACCAGGGGGCCGGATGGCAATCAGCCCCAGCATTTT. It codes for CATRGPDGNQPQHF.

The CDR3 reads CASSLEAARHTGELFF. DNA of the CDR3: TGTGCCAGCAGCCTAGAGGCTGCCCGACACACCGGGGAGCTGTTTTTT. This chain uses TRBV27 with TRBJ2-2, with no clear D. In germline, CDR1 is MNHEY, CDR2 SMNVEV (reference sequence). The CDR3 length is 16 residues. The V end lost 6 bases, the J end lost 3 bases, and 17 bases lay between the germline ends.

DNA of the CDR3: TGTGCCAGCAGTCGCGGGGGTCCCGGGACAGGGTACACCGGGGAGCTGTTTTTT. Its translation: CASSRGGPGTGYTGELFF. The chain joins TRBV27 to TRBJ2-2; TRBD1 aligns across 9 bases. CDR1 and CDR2 (germline): MNHEY, SMNVEV (reference sequence). With V trimmed by 5 bases and J by 3 bases, 13 bases remained unmatched. This CDR3 is built from 18 residues.

V is TRBV5-6 and J is TRBJ1-2; D remains unclear. The CDR3 spans 15 residues. V was clipped by 6 bases and J by 5 bases, with 20 bases between them. Germline V gives CDR1 SGHDT, CDR2 YYEEEE. The CDR3 DNA is TGTGCCAGCACATCCCCGCTTGGTCCCGCTTATGGCTACACCTTC. It is translated as CASTSPLGPAYGYTF.

The rearrangement joins TRBV7-3 to TRBJ2-1, with 7 positions matching TRBD1. The V and J ends lost 1 base and 7 bases, in that order; junction bases with no gene match: 10. The CDR3 is made up of 16 amino acids. From germline, CDR1 is SGHTA and CDR2 FQGTGA. The CDR3 spells CASSLSPGGSRNEQFF. The CDR3 DNA reads TGTGCCAGCAGCTTAAGTCCAGGGGGTAGTAGAAATGAGCAGTTCTTC.